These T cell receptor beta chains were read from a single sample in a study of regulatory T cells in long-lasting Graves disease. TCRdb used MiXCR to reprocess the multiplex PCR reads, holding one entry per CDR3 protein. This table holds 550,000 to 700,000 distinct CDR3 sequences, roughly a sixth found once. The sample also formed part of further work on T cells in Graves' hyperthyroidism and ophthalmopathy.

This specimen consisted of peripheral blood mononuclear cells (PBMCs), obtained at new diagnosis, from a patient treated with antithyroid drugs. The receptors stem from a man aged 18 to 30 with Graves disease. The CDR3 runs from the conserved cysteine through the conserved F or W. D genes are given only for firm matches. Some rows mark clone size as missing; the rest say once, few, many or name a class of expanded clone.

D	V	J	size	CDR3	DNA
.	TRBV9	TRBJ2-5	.	CASSARGGPETQYF	TGTGCCAGCAGCGCAAGGGGGGGTCCGGAGACCCAGTACTTC
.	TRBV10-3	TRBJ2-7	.	CAIGKDKSSYEQYF	TGTGCCATCGGGAAGGACAAGAGCTCCTACGAGCAGTACTTC
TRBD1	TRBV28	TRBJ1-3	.	CASSPGQVLSGNTIYF	TGTGCCAGCAGTCCCGGACAGGTCCTCTCTGGAAACACCATATATTTT
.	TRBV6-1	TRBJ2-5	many	CASSPRVAGSRETQYF	TGTGCCAGCAGCCCCCGGGTGGCGGGGTCCAGGGAGACCCAGTACTTC
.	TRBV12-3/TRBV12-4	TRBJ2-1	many	CASSPTGIYNEQFF	TGTGCCAGCAGTCCAACAGGGATCTACAATGAGCAGTTCTTC
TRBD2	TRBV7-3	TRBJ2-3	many	CASSLAGGWADTQYF	TGTGCCAGCAGCTTAGCGGGAGGATGGGCAGATACGCAGTATTTT
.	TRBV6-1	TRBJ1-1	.	CASSRSPGGAFF	TGTGCCAGCAGTCGCAGTCCCGGAGGGGCTTTCTTT
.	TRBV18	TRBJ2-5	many	CASSPPGQETQYF	TGTGCCAGCTCACCACCTGGCCAAGAGACCCAGTACTTC
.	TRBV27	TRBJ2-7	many	CASSPPPGNYEQYF	TGTGCCAGCAGCCCCCCCCCAGGGAACTACGAGCAGTACTTC
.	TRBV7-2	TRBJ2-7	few	CASTEPGFSSYEQYF	TGTGCCAGCACGGAACCGGGCTTTAGCTCCTACGAGCAGTACTTC
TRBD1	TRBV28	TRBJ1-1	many	CASSLRDRMNTEAFF	TGTGCCAGCAGTCTCCGGGACAGAATGAACACTGAAGCTTTCTTT
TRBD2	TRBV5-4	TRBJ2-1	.	CASSFGLAGDSSYNEQFF	TGTGCCAGCAGCTTCGGACTAGCGGGAGACAGCTCCTACAATGAGCAGTTCTTC
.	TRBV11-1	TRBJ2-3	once	CASSLGREYTQYF	TGCGCCAGCAGCTTGGGCAGGGAATATACGCAGTATTTT
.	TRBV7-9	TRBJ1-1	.	CASSLVVLADTEAFF	TGTGCCAGCAGCTTAGTGGTTTTGGCGGACACTGAAGCTTTCTTT
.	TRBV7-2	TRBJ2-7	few	CASSLVWRDFPYEQYF	TGTGCCAGCAGCTTAGTCTGGAGGGACTTCCCCTACGAGCAGTACTTC
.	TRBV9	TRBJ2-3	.	CASSEFHDTQYF	TGTGCCAGCAGCGAGTTCCACGATACGCAGTATTTT
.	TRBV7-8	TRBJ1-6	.	CASSRGGVGNSPLHF	TGTGCCAGCAGCCGAGGGGGGGTGGGGAATTCACCCCTCCACTTT
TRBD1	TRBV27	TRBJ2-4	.	CASSPGTGWNF	TGTGCCAGCAGTCCCGGGACAGGATGGAACTTC
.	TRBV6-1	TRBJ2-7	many	CASSTPSSGGALSDEQYF	TGTGCCAGCAGTACACCCTCATCTGGGGGGGCATTGAGCGACGAGCAGTACTTC
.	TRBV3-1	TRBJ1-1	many	CASSPSETEAFF	TGTGCCAGCAGCCCCTCAGAGACTGAAGCTTTCTTT
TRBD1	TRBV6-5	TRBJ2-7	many	CASSYSKGRGLSYEQYF	TGTGCCAGCAGTTACTCGAAGGGCAGGGGGCTTTCCTACGAGCAGTACTTC
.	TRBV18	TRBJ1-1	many	CASSRSTQPVEAFF	TGTGCCAGCTCACGCTCCACACAGCCGGTTGAAGCTTTCTTT
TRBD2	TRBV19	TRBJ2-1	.	CASRTRSGRYNEQFF	TGTGCCAGTAGAACGCGCAGCGGGAGATACAATGAGCAGTTCTTC
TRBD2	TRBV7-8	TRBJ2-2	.	CASSRPPGLAVTGELFF	TGTGCCAGCAGCCGCCCCCCGGGACTAGCTGTCACCGGGGAGCTGTTTTTT
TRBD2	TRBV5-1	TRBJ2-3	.	CASSLGVLAGGPDTQYF	TGCGCCAGCAGCTTGGGAGTGCTAGCGGGAGGGCCAGATACGCAGTATTTT
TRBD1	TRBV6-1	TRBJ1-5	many	CASRTGNNQPQHF	TGTGCCAGCAGGACAGGGAACAATCAGCCCCAGCATTTT
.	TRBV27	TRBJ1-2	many	CASSLRWGAGYGYTF	TGTGCCAGCAGTTTACGGTGGGGCGCAGGGTATGGCTACACCTTC
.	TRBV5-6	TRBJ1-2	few	CASSHDSTNYGYTF	TGTGCCAGCAGCCACGACAGCACTAACTATGGCTACACCTTC
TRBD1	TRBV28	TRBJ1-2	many	CASSLSGRGNGYTF	TGTGCCAGCAGTTTATCGGGCAGGGGGAATGGCTACACCTTC
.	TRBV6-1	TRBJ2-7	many	CASSEYWRAGEQYF	TGTGCCAGCAGTGAATATTGGAGGGCTGGCGAGCAGTACTTC
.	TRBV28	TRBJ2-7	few	CASSFSILVGKYSYEQYF	TGTGCCAGCAGTTTCTCCATCTTAGTTGGAAAATACTCTTACGAGCAGTACTTC
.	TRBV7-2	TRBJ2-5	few	CASSLLLGSQETQYF	TGTGCCAGCAGCTTACTTCTGGGATCACAAGAGACCCAGTACTTC
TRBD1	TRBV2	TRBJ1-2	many	CASSVGQGALNYGYTF	TGTGCCAGCAGTGTGGGACAGGGAGCATTGAACTATGGCTACACCTTC
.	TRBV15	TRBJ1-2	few	CATSSDVGVYGYTF	TGTGCCACCAGCAGTGATGTAGGGGTCTATGGCTACACCTTC
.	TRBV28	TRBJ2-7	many	CASADSVGGPLEQYF	TGTGCCAGCGCTGACAGTGTTGGAGGCCCGTTAGAGCAGTACTTC
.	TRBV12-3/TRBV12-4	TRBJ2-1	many	CASSQPRVTYNEQFF	TGTGCCAGCAGCCAGCCTCGCGTAACCTACAATGAGCAGTTCTTC
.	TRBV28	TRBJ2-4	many	CASSLSGLGKPNTKNIQYF	TGTGCCAGCAGTTTATCGGGTTTGGGGAAGCCGAACACCAAAAACATTCAGTACTTC
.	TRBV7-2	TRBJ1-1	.	CASSLGGSIEAFF	TGTGCCAGCAGCTTAGGTGGGAGCATTGAAGCTTTCTTT
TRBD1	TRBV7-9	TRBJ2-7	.	CATLKSGTGAYEQYF	TGTGCCACCCTGAAATCCGGGACAGGGGCCTACGAGCAGTACTTC